Listed below are T cell receptor beta chains from one sample, sequenced in a study of human T cells and chemical hapten exposure. TCRdb re-called the RACE reads through MiXCR, storing one row per CDR3 protein. This table holds approximately 320,000 distinct CDR3 sequences, approximately 5.8% found once. Sequenced material: whole blood, taken in connection with sensitization to the hapten diphenylcyclopropenone (DPC). Receptors originate from a woman aged 18-35 years with alopecia areata. Some clones in this sample may be carry-over from other donors' samples. Both conserved end residues are part of each CDR3. Fields, in order: J gene, V gene, D gene, CDR3 protein. The D gene is left open where the match is weak.

TRBJ2-5 | TRBV27 | TRBD1 | CASRVDRGRQETQYF
TRBJ1-2 | TRBV11-2 | - | CASSHYSRDRHGYTF
TRBJ2-3 | TRBV11-3 | - | CASSFSGETDTQYF
TRBJ1-4 | TRBV7-2 | - | CASSSVHGEKLFF
TRBJ2-1 | TRBV6-2/TRBV6-3 | - | CASSYSQGLIFHEQFF
TRBJ2-3 | TRBV29-1 | - | CSVELEGWTDTQYF
TRBJ2-3 | TRBV5-5 | - | CASSPKPADTQYF
TRBJ1-1 | TRBV6-6 | TRBD1 | CASTQGEDEAFF
TRBJ1-1 | TRBV29-1 | TRBD1 | CSVARRTGGNTEAFF
TRBJ2-4 | TRBV9 | TRBD2 | CASSLLASESIQYF
TRBJ2-1 | TRBV7-2 | - | CASSIRQASHEQFF
TRBJ1-2 | TRBV27 | - | CASSSRTGNYGYTF
TRBJ1-1 | TRBV12-3/TRBV12-4 | - | CASSFVRGVGTEAFF
TRBJ2-7 | TRBV5-1 | - | CASSLAVGTEQYF
TRBJ2-7 | TRBV7-2 | - | CASSSGLGGEQYF
TRBJ1-5 | TRBV2 | - | CASRVGSNQPQHF
TRBJ1-4 | TRBV24-1 | TRBD1 | CATSDLDRGREKLFF
TRBJ2-3 | TRBV19 | - | CASSFGRYTDTQYF
TRBJ1-5 | TRBV7-2 | - | CASSLGDTSNQPQHF
TRBJ1-1 | TRBV12-3/TRBV12-4 | - | CASTGQTVNTEAFF
TRBJ1-1 | TRBV19 | TRBD1 | CASSVPGQGYTEAFF
TRBJ2-3 | TRBV4-3 | - | CASSQEGTSGDTQYF
TRBJ2-3 | TRBV7-2 | TRBD2 | CASGQHREGGRITDTQYF
TRBJ2-5 | TRBV7-2 | - | CASSLSTGSGQETQYF
TRBJ1-6 | TRBV7-9 | - | CASSSSGTALTLHF
TRBJ1-5 | TRBV6-6 | - | CASSVVTNQPQHF
TRBJ2-1 | TRBV10-3 | TRBD2 | CAISESGGDEQFF
TRBJ2-3 | TRBV18 | - | CASSPRFTDTQYF
TRBJ2-7 | TRBV20-1 | TRBD2 | CSATTGTRGTYEQYF
TRBJ2-6 | TRBV20-1 | TRBD1 | CSVRQGASGANVLTF
TRBJ2-3 | TRBV4-3 | - | CASSLLLVPTDTQYF
TRBJ1-6 | TRBV2 | TRBD1 | CASSTQGGWGSPLHF
TRBJ1-4 | TRBV27 | TRBD1 | CASSGTGANEKLFF